The subject of this entry is one T cell receptor beta chain. This sample is part of a study of cytomegalovirus exposure and HLA in healthy donors. PCR amplification relied on 60 Vbeta primers (plus 13 Jbeta primers). Some clones are missing from TCRdb's copy, which holds only in-frame ones; the method was immunoSEQ multiplex PCR. The sample has some 200,000 clones, 65% to 80% seen once. CDR1 is SGHDN and CDR2 is FVKESK in the germline V gene. V shed 6 bases and J 2 bases; nucleotides not matched to a gene: 12. The CDR3 runs to 18 residues. The receptor was isolated from a girl aged 2-10 years in good health and CMV-seronegative. The chain uses TRBV14 and TRBJ2-6; TRBD1 agrees at 8 bases. Material: PBMCs. In DNA form, the CDR3 reads TGTGCCAGCAGTACTAACCTACAGGGGGTCGCTGGGGCCAACGTCCTGACTTTC. This codes for CASSTNLQGVAGANVLTF. Complete variable domain (other parts from reference TRBV14 and TRBJ2-6): EAGVTQFPSHSVIEKGQTVTLRCDPISGHDNLYWYRRVMGKEIKFLLHFVKESKQDESGMPNNRFLAERTGGTYSTLKVQPAELEDSGVYFCASSTNLQGVAGANVLTFGAGSRLTVL.